This TCR beta chain was recorded in a study of T cells in Graves' hyperthyroidism and ophthalmopathy. There were TCR beta CDR3 regions amplified from RNA transcripts. HTBI primers were employed in a first-round RT-PCR of the TCR CDR3. Via MiXCR, TCRdb re-called the multiplex PCR reads, giving one row per CDR3 protein. The table has about 350,000 distinct CDR3 sequences, roughly 15% seen once. Overall study results and limits: Ophthalmopathy and stable hyperthyroidism were told apart by a 13 V-J model.

The germline V gene encodes CDR1 DFQATT and CDR2 SNEGSKA (reference sequence). The CDR3 runs to 15 residues. The V gene end was trimmed by 4 bases and the J gene end by 6 bases; junction bases not matched to a gene: 14. This clonotype was seen only a few times. Its antigen is still unknown. This clonotype was sampled from a woman between 35 and 50 years old with Graves' ophthalmopathy. The gene calls are TRBV20-1 and TRBJ2-7; TRBD2 matches at 8 bases. Sequenced sample: blood. The CDR3 loop reads CSAKTPGLGVSEQYF. In nucleotides, the CDR3 is TGCAGTGCTAAGACACCGGGACTAGGAGTATCCGAGCAGTACTTC.